A single sample is the source of the 5 T cell receptor beta chains below, sequenced in a study of PD-L1 blockade in urothelial cancer. This sample's time point: pretreatment peripheral blood. Assay used: immunoSEQ multiplex PCR; TCRdb lists only in-frame clones, some missing. The data hold around 40,000 clones, with 90% to 95% observed a single time. The sample in question was PBMCs, obtained around atezolizumab (anti-PD-L1) treatment. The receptors were gathered from a woman aged 60-70 years with urothelial cancer.

This chain joins TRBV19 and TRBJ1-5; D remains unclear. The CDR3 extends over 14 amino acids. V lost 5 bases and J lost 1, with 9 bases in between. Looked up from germline, CDR1 is LNHDA and CDR2 is SQIVND (reference sequence). The CDR3 loop reads CASSGGGSNQPQHF. The CDR3 coding sequence is TGTGCCAGTAGTGGCGGAGGGAGCAATCAGCCCCAGCATTTT.

The V call is TRBV28, the J call TRBJ2-1; the D gene is possibly TRBD2 (6 bases). The CDR3 has 16 amino acids. V lost 8 bases and J 5 bases, leaving 22 bases between the germline ends. CDR1 MDHEN and CDR2 SYDVKM come from the germline V gene. The CDR3 region has the DNA TGTGCCAGCGTCCGGCTAGGGGAGGCGGGCCACAATGAGCAGTTCTTC. It is translated as CASVRLGEAGHNEQFF.

This chain uses TRBV11-2 with TRBJ2-7, with TRBD2 matching over 7 bases. The germline V gene encodes CDR1 SGHAT and CDR2 FQNNGV. Losses at the gene ends were 7 bases for V and 0 bases for J; bases not matched to a gene: 9. The CDR3 sequence is 15 residues long. DNA of the CDR3: TGTGCCAGCACCCCCTCTAGCGGAGCCTCCTACGAGCAGTACTTC. This encodes CASTPSSGASYEQYF.

The chain couples TRBV10-3 to TRBJ1-1, with 7 bases that match TRBD1. V was clipped by 6 bases and J by 1 base; unmatched bases: 2. The CDR3 has 13 amino acids. The germline V gene encodes CDR1 ENHRY and CDR2 SYGVKD. The CDR3 here is CAIRGDRNTEAFF. Written as DNA, the CDR3 is TGTGCCATCAGGGGGGACAGGAACACTGAAGCTTTCTTT.

There are a few counts of this clone. The chain employs TRBV7-9 and TRBJ2-7, with D perhaps TRBD1 (5 bases). This CDR3 comprises 12 residues. Trimming took off 5 bases at V and 5 bases at J, with 10 bases between the two ends. Per the germline V gene, CDR1 is SEHNR and CDR2 is FQNEAQ (reference sequence). The CDR3 spells CASSPQGNEQYF. The DNA of the CDR3 is TGTGCCAGCAGCCCCCAGGGAAACGAGCAGTACTTC.